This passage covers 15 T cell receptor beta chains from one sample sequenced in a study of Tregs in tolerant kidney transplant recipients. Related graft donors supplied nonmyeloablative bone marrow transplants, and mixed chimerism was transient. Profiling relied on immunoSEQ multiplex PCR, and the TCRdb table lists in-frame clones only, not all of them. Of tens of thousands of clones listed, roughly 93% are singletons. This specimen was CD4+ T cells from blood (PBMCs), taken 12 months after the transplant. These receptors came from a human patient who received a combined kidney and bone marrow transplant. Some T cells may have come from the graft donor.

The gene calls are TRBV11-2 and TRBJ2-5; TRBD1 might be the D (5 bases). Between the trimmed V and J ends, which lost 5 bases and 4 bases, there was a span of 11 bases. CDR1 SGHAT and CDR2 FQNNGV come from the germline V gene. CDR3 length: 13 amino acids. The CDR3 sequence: CASSQIGAETQYF. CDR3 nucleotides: TGTGCCAGCAGCCAAATAGGGGCAGAGACCCAGTACTTC.

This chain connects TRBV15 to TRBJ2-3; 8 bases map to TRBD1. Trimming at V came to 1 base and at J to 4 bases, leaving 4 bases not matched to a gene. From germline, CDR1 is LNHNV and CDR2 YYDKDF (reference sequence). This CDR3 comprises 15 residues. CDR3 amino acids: CATSRGTGLADTQYF. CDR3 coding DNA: TGTGCCACCAGCAGAGGGACAGGGCTGGCAGATACGCAGTATTTT.

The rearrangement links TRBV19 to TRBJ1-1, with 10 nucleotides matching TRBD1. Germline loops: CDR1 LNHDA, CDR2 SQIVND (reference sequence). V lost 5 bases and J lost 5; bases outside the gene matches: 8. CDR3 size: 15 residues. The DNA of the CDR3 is TGTGCCAGTAGTTTCCGACAGGGGGCGAGGACTGAAGCTTTCTTT. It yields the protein CASSFRQGARTEAFF. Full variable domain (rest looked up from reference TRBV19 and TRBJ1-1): DGGITQSPKYLFRKEGQNVTLSCEQNLNHDAMYWYRQDPGQGLRLIYYSQIVNDFQKGDIAEGYSVSREKKESFPLTVTSAQKNPTAFYLCASSFRQGARTEAFFGQGTRLTVV.

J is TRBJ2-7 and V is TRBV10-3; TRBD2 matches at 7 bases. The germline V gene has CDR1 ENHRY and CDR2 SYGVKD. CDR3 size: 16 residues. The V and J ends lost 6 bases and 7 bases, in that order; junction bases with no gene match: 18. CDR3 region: CAIRDYTGTTFGEQYF. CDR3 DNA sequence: TGTGCCATCAGAGATTATACCGGGACTACCTTTGGGGAGCAGTACTTC.

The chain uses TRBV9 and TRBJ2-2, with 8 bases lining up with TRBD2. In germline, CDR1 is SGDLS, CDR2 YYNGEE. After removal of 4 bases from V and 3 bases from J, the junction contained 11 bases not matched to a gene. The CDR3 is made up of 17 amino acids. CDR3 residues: CASSPRLPGLDTGELFF. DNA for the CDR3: TGTGCCAGCAGCCCCAGATTACCGGGACTAGACACCGGGGAGCTGTTTTTT.

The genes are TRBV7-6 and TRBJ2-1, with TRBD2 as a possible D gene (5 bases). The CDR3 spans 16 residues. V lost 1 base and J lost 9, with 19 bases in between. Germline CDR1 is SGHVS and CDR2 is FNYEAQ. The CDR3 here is CASSLVSRVGSGEQFF. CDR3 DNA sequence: TGTGCCAGCAGCTTAGTAAGTCGGGTGGGAAGCGGTGAGCAGTTCTTC.

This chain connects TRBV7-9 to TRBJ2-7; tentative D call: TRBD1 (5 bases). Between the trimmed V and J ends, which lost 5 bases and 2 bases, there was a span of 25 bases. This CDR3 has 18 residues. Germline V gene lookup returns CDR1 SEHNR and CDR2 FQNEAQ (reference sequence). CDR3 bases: TGTGCCAGCAGCCCGAAAAATGGGATAGGAGCCAGGGCCTACGAGCAGTACTTC. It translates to CASSPKNGIGARAYEQYF.

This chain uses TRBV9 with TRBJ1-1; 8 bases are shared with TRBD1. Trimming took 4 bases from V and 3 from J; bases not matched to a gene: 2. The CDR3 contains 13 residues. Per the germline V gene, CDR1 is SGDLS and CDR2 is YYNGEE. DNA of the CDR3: TGTGCCAGCAGCACGGACAGGGACACTGAAGCTTTCTTT. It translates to CASSTDRDTEAFF. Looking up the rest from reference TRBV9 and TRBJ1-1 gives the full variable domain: DSGVTQTPKHLITATGQRVTLRCSPRSGDLSVYWYQQSLDQGLQFLIQYYNGEERAKGNILERFSAQQFPDLHSELNLSSLELGDSALYFCASSTDRDTEAFFGQGTRLTVV.

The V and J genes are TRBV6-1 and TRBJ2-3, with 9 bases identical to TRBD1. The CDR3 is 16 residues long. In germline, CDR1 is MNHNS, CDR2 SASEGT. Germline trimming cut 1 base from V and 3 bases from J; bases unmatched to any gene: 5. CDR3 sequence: CASSEGRGQGTDTQYF. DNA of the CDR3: TGTGCCAGCAGTGAAGGAAGGGGACAGGGAACAGATACGCAGTATTTT.

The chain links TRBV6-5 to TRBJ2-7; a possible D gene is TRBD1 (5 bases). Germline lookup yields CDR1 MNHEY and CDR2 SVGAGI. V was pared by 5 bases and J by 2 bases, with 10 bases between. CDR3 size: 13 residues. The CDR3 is CASSRTQTYEQYF. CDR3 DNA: TGTGCCAGCAGTCGGACACAAACCTACGAGCAGTACTTC.

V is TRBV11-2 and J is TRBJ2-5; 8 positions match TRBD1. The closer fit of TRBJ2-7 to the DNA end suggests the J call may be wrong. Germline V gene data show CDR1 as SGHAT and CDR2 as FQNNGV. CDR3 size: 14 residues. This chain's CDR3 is CASSFSRGLYEQYF. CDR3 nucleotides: TGTGCCAGCAGCTTTTCCAGGGGGCTCTACGAGCAGTACTTC.

The chain's CDR3 is CASSQDMQAPNYGYTF. For the CDR3, the DNA is TGCGCCAGCAGCCAAGATATGCAGGCGCCAAACTATGGCTACACCTTC. The chain is built from TRBV4-3 and TRBJ1-2; no firm D call. Trimming stripped 0 bases from V and 2 bases from J, with 13 bases between. Germline CDR1 LGHNA, CDR2 YSLEER. The CDR3 is made up of 16 amino acids.

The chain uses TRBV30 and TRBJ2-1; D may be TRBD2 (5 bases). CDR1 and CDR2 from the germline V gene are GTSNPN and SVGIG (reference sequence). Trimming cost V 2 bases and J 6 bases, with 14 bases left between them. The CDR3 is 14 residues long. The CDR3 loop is CAWSLTLEVNEQFF. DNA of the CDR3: TGTGCCTGGAGTCTTACTTTGGAGGTCAATGAGCAGTTCTTC.

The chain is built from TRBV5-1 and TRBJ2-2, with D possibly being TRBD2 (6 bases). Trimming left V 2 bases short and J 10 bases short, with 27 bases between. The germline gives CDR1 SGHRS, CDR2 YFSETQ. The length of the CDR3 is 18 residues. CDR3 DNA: TGCGCCAGCAGCTTTGGGACTCCGCCCTCAACTTACCGGGCGGAGCTGTTTTTT. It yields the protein CASSFGTPPSTYRAELFF.

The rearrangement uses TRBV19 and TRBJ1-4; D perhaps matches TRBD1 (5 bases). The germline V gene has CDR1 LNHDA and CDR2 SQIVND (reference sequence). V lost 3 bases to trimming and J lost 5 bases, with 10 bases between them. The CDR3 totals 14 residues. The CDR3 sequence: CASSIGGGNEKLFF. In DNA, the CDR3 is TGTGCCAGTAGTATCGGGGGGGGAAATGAAAAACTGTTTTTT.